The 17 T cell receptor beta chains presented below share a single source sample, sequenced in a study of control samples from healthy donors and cancer patients. Produced via immunoSEQ multiplex PCR; TCRdb's table is partial and in-frame only. Among about 110,000 clones listed, around nine tenths were seen once. The specimen was blood. These receptors all come from a human donor in good health. The donor label of this sample is uncertain.

The chain links TRBV7-9 to TRBJ2-3; D possibly uses TRBD1 or TRBD2 (6 bases each). The CDR3 covers 14 residues. The germline CDR1 and CDR2 sequences are SEHNR and FQNEAQ (reference sequence). V was cut by 1 base and J by 2 bases, with 7 bases left in between. CDR3 DNA sequence: TGTGCCAGCAGCTTAGGGGGGGCCACAGATACGCAGTATTTT. Translation gives CASSLGGATDTQYF.

The V call is TRBV30, the J call TRBJ1-3; D gene ambiguous. The CDR3 runs 13 residues. Germline CDR1 GTSNPN, CDR2 SVGIG (reference sequence). V was clipped by 2 bases and J by 2 bases, with 7 bases between them. As DNA, the CDR3 is TGTGCCTGGAGTACCGAGACTGGAAACACCATATATTTT. Amino acid sequence: CAWSTETGNTIYF.

The chain combines TRBV2 with TRBJ2-2, with a weak D call TRBD2 (6 bases). CDR3 length equals 14 residues. Germline CDR1 reads SNHLY; CDR2 reads FYNNEI. V was clipped by 10 bases and J by 4 bases, with 16 bases between them. CDR3 amino acids: CAITPGLTTGELFF. The CDR3 DNA reads TGTGCCATAACCCCGGGACTCACCACCGGGGAGCTGTTTTTT.

The gene calls are TRBV28 and TRBJ2-7; TRBD1 agrees at 7 bases. CDR3 length equals 15 residues. Germline CDR1 and CDR2: MDHEN and SYDVKM. Trimming at V came to 8 bases and at J to 0 bases, leaving 10 bases not matched to a gene. The CDR3 sequence: CASRSHRGDSYEQYF. The CDR3 nucleotides are TGTGCCAGCCGATCTCACAGGGGCGACTCCTACGAGCAGTACTTC.

The chain recombines TRBV19 with TRBJ1-1; TRBD1 might be the D (5 bases). This CDR3 comprises 14 residues. CDR1 and CDR2 (germline): LNHDA, SQIVND (reference sequence). With 4 bases removed from V and 1 base from J, the gap between germline ends came to 10 bases. The CDR3 sequence: CASSTRESNTEAFF. CDR3 coding DNA: TGTGCCAGTAGTACCAGGGAGTCGAACACTGAAGCTTTCTTT. The full variable domain, with the rest looked up from reference TRBV19 and TRBJ1-1, is DGGITQSPKYLFRKEGQNVTLSCEQNLNHDAMYWYRQDPGQGLRLIYYSQIVNDFQKGDIAEGYSVSREKKESFPLTVTSAQKNPTAFYLCASSTRESNTEAFFGQGTRLTVV.

This clone has just a few counts. This rearrangement joins TRBV6-5 to TRBJ1-1; D is unresolved. In germline, CDR1 is MNHEY, CDR2 SVGAGI. CDR3 length equals 11 residues. The V end was cut by 6 bases, the J end by 1 base, with 3 bases between. The CDR3 protein is CASRQNTEAFF. For the CDR3, the DNA is TGTGCCAGCAGGCAGAACACTGAAGCTTTCTTT.

This rearrangement joins TRBV4-1 to TRBJ1-2; 10 positions agree with TRBD1. Germline CDR1 MGHRA, CDR2 YSYEKL. The CDR3 loop spans 13 amino acids. The V gene end was trimmed by 4 bases and the J gene end by 6 bases; junction bases not matched to a gene: 2. CDR3 nucleotide sequence: TGCGCCAGCAGCCGAGGGACAGGGGATGGCTACACCTTC. This encodes CASSRGTGDGYTF.

The chain links TRBV11-3 to TRBJ2-2; D is perhaps TRBD2 (5 bases). The CDR3 contains 15 residues. Per germline, CDR1 SGHNT and CDR2 YENEEA. Trimming took 2 bases from V and 5 from J, leaving 12 bases between them. CDR3 in amino acids: CASSLISSGTGELFF. Here the CDR3 DNA reads TGTGCCAGCAGCTTAATTAGTTCGGGGACCGGGGAGCTGTTTTTT.

The V gene is TRBV25-1, the J gene TRBJ2-7; weak D call: TRBD2 (6 bases). From germline, CDR1 is MGHDK and CDR2 SYGVNS. This CDR3 has 15 residues. V was clipped by 5 bases and J by 2 bases, with 16 bases between them. CDR3 amino acids: CASSRRDPYAYEQYF. The DNA of the CDR3 is TGTGCCAGCAGTAGGAGGGATCCGTACGCCTACGAGCAGTACTTC.

This clone was picked up one time. V and J are TRBV6-1 and TRBJ1-3; D ambiguous. This CDR3 comprises 14 residues. CDR1 is MNHNS, CDR2 SASEGT, per germline. V was clipped by 0 bases and J by 4 bases, with 7 bases between them. In DNA form, the CDR3 reads TGTGCCAGCAGTGAAGCAGGCCTCGGAAACACCATATATTTT. This gives the protein CASSEAGLGNTIYF.

The rearrangement uses TRBV5-1 and TRBJ1-2; perhaps TRBD1 as D (5 bases). Per germline, CDR1 SGHRS and CDR2 YFSETQ. Trimming left V 0 bases short and J 7 bases short, with 25 bases between. CDR3 size: 18 residues. CDR3 sequence: CASSLDGRWGEGASGYTF. The DNA for the CDR3 is TGCGCCAGCAGCTTGGATGGTAGGTGGGGGGAAGGAGCATCTGGCTACACCTTC.

The genes are TRBV9 and TRBJ2-3, with 8 bases lining up with TRBD2. This CDR3 is 16 amino acids long. CDR1 and CDR2 from the germline V gene are SGDLS and YYNGEE. Unmatched junction bases numbered 10, after V lost 5 bases and J lost 2 bases. The CDR3 DNA reads as TGTGCCAGCAGTGTCCTCGCGGGGGGTTACACAGATACGCAGTATTTT. The encoded protein is CASSVLAGGYTDTQYF.

The chain employs TRBV11-2 and TRBJ1-3, with TRBD1 matching over 7 bases. The CDR3 is 17 residues long. Germline V gene sequence: CDR1 SGHAT, CDR2 FQNNGV. Trimming at V came to 1 base and at J to 2 bases, leaving 8 bases not matched to a gene. The DNA of the CDR3 is TGTGCCAGCAGCTTAGGTTACAGGGGAGCGACTGGAAACACCATATATTTT. It encodes CASSLGYRGATGNTIYF. Full variable domain (outside the CDR3, taken from reference TRBV11-2 and TRBJ1-3): EAGVAQSPRYKIIEKRQSVAFWCNPISGHATLYWYQQILGQGPKLLIQFQNNGVVDDSQLPKDRFSAERLKGVDSTLKIQPAKLEDSAVYLCASSLGYRGATGNTIYFGEGSWLTVV.

The chain has TRBV7-6 and TRBJ2-5; D possibly matches TRBD1 or TRBD2 (5 bases each). Germline-derived CDR1 and CDR2 are SGHVS and FNYEAQ. The CDR3 consists of 15 residues. Trimming removed 1 base at V and 1 base at J, with 10 bases between. CDR3 sequence (DNA): TGTGCCAGCAGCTTAGGACCGGGGCCCCAAGAGACCCAGTACTTC. This translates into CASSLGPGPQETQYF.

This clone turned up a few times. The rearrangement links TRBV6-5 to TRBJ1-1; possible D gene TRBD1, 6 bases. This CDR3 comprises 15 residues. Germline V gene sequence: CDR1 MNHEY, CDR2 SVGAGI. Trimming pared 7 bases from V and 0 bases from J, leaving 15 bases between. The CDR3 spells CASIIQGTMNTEAFF. CDR3 bases: TGTGCCAGCATCATCCAGGGGACAATGAACACTGAAGCTTTCTTT.

The rearrangement joins TRBV5-1 to TRBJ1-4; D might be TRBD1 (5 bases). The V gene's germline CDR1 is SGHRS and CDR2 YFSETQ. V dropped 0 bases and J dropped 7 bases, with 16 bases sitting between them. CDR3 length: 16 amino acids. Written as DNA, the CDR3 is TGCGCCAGCAGCTTGGCCAATAAGGGGCCAGGTGAAAAACTGTTTTTT. It yields the protein CASSLANKGPGEKLFF.

The chain links TRBV6-6 to TRBJ1-1; D remains unclear. The germline gives CDR1 MNHNY, CDR2 SVGAGI (reference sequence). CDR3 length equals 11 residues. With 7 bases removed from V and 0 bases from J, the gap between germline ends came to 3 bases. CDR3 coding DNA: TGTGCCAGCATCTTGAACACTGAAGCTTTCTTT. Protein sequence: CASILNTEAFF.